This TCR beta chain came from a study of shared clonotypes between healthy human individuals. Sequenced by immunoSEQ multiplex PCR; TCRdb stores in-frame clones only, minus some. The data contain 2.3 million or so clones, 80% to 95% of them singletons. General study findings and limits: About 5% of naive CD4 clonotypes were common to a few donors. Owing to a small donor count, the genetic and exposure-history diversity represented was limited.

The CDR3 length is 14 residues. Germline V gives CDR1 SGHNT, CDR2 YENEEA. V dropped 5 bases and J dropped 7; count of bases not matched to a gene: 5. Comments on this clone: Antigen specificity is unknown.

Both subsets, CD45RA+ naive and CD45RA-negative memory, were split from the CD4+ cells. The gene calls are TRBV11-3 and TRBJ2-2; 9 bases fit TRBD1. This sequence was found in a man younger than 35 in good health. Some clones in this sample may be carry-over from other donors' samples. The sample comprised naive CD4+ T cells from PBMCs. The subset is: CD45RA+ positively selected. Written as DNA, the CDR3 is TGTGCCAGCAGCCAACAGGGGGCTCACGGGGAGCTGTTTTTT. Its protein product is CASSQQGAHGELFF.